Listed below are T cell receptor beta chains from one sample, sequenced in a study of blood T cell repertoires in COVID-19. Sequenced by immunoSEQ multiplex PCR; TCRdb stores in-frame clones only, minus some. The sample yields 160,000 or so clones, over 75% seen once. The sequenced sample consisted of peripheral blood. These receptors came from a woman aged 40 to 50 with acute or convalescent COVID-19. CDR3s include the opening cysteine and the closing phenylalanine or tryptophan. A D gene is named only where the DNA matches it firmly. Clone sizes are given selectively: once, few, many, or a class where the clone is expanded.

V: TRBV11-3
D: .
size: .
J: TRBJ2-7
DNA: TGTGCCAGCAGCTTACCAACTAGCTCCGAGCAGTACTTC
CDR3: CASSLPTSSEQYF

V: TRBV9
D: .
size: .
J: TRBJ2-1
DNA: TGTGCCAGCAGCGTAGCTGGAGGGGTCAATGAGCAGTTCTTC
CDR3: CASSVAGGVNEQFF

V: TRBV5-4
D: TRBD2
size: .
J: TRBJ2-1
DNA: TGTGCCAGCAGCTTGGCAGTCGGGGGGACGTTTTTGTACAATGAGCAGTTCTTC
CDR3: CASSLAVGGTFLYNEQFF

V: TRBV20-1
D: .
size: .
J: TRBJ1-2
DNA: TGCAGTGCTCCAGGGTCCACCTTC
CDR3: CSAPGSTF

V: TRBV28
D: .
size: .
J: TRBJ2-1
DNA: TGTGCCAGCAGTTCGCCGGCGGTCGGATCTTACAATGAGCAGTTCTTC
CDR3: CASSSPAVGSYNEQFF

V: TRBV6-5
D: TRBD2
size: once
J: TRBJ2-7
DNA: TGTGCCAGCAGTTTCGGGGGGGCCAGTGAGCAGTACTTC
CDR3: CASSFGGASEQYF

V: TRBV5-1
D: TRBD1
size: .
J: TRBJ2-1
DNA: TGCGCCAGCAGCTTGATGGGACAGGGAGAATGGAATGAGCAGTTCTTC
CDR3: CASSLMGQGEWNEQFF

V: TRBV24-1
D: TRBD2
size: .
J: TRBJ2-3
DNA: TGTGCCACCAGTCACGTGGGAGGGGGCACAGATACGCAGTATTTT
CDR3: CATSHVGGGTDTQYF

V: TRBV6-5
D: TRBD1
size: .
J: TRBJ1-1
DNA: TGTGCCAGCAAAATCTTCAACAGGGGGAACACTGAAGCTTTCTTT
CDR3: CASKIFNRGNTEAFF

V: TRBV7-9
D: .
size: .
J: TRBJ2-6
DNA: TGTGCCAGCAGCTTAGCGCGGGGAGGTGGGGCCAACGTCCTGACTTTC
CDR3: CASSLARGGGANVLTF

V: TRBV5-6
D: .
size: .
J: TRBJ2-7
DNA: TGTGCCAGCAGCCGGACTATTCTGACGTACTCCTACGAGCAGTACTTC
CDR3: CASSRTILTYSYEQYF

V: TRBV6-5
D: TRBD1
size: .
J: TRBJ1-1
DNA: TGTGCCAGCACTCGACAGGGGGACACTGAAGCTTTCTTT
CDR3: CASTRQGDTEAFF

V: TRBV4-2
D: .
size: once
J: TRBJ1-3
DNA: TGTGCCAGCAGCCAAGAAAGCGGGAGAAACACCATATATTTT
CDR3: CASSQESGRNTIYF

V: TRBV12-5
D: .
size: .
J: TRBJ1-5
DNA: TGTGCTAGTGGTTTGGCCATTTCCGGGCCCCAGCATTTT
CDR3: CASGLAISGPQHF

V: TRBV19
D: .
size: .
J: TRBJ2-7
DNA: TGTGCCAGTAGTAAACAGGGAAAAAACTCCTACGAGCAGTACTTC
CDR3: CASSKQGKNSYEQYF

V: TRBV29-1
D: .
size: .
J: TRBJ1-2
DNA: TGCAGCGTTGAAGTGGGGGCTGGCTACACCTTC
CDR3: CSVEVGAGYTF

V: TRBV10-3
D: TRBD1
size: .
J: TRBJ2-7
DNA: TGTGCCATCGGGGGAAGACAGGGCTTAACCTACGAGCAGTACTTC
CDR3: CAIGGRQGLTYEQYF

V: TRBV7-6
D: TRBD2
size: .
J: TRBJ2-1
DNA: TGTGCCAGCAGTCAAGGGGCTAGCGGGGACAATGAGCAGTTCTTC
CDR3: CASSQGASGDNEQFF

V: TRBV19
D: .
size: .
J: TRBJ2-2
DNA: TGTGCCAGTAGTATGGCCCCCGGGGAGCTGTTTTTT
CDR3: CASSMAPGELFF

V: TRBV27
D: TRBD2
size: .
J: TRBJ2-1
DNA: TGTGCCAGCAATGAAGGCTTTAGCGGGGGGGCGAATGAGCAGTTCTTC
CDR3: CASNEGFSGGANEQFF

V: TRBV2
D: .
size: .
J: TRBJ1-3
DNA: TGTGCCAGCAGTGGGGGGAACTTCGGGGGTACCATATATTTT
CDR3: CASSGGNFGGTIYF

V: TRBV3-1/TRBV3-2
D: .
size: once
J: TRBJ1-1
DNA: TGTGCCAGCAGCCAAGCGGGGGAAGCTTTCTTT
CDR3: CASSQAGEAFF

V: TRBV2
D: .
size: .
J: TRBJ2-5
DNA: TGTGCCAGCAGTGTGACCCGCTCTAGGCAAGAGACCCAGTACTTC
CDR3: CASSVTRSRQETQYF

V: TRBV25-1
D: TRBD2
size: .
J: TRBJ2-2
DNA: TGTGCCAGCAGCCAACTAGCGGCGAACACCGGGGAGCTGTTTTTT
CDR3: CASSQLAANTGELFF

V: TRBV9
D: .
size: .
J: TRBJ2-7
DNA: TGTGCCAGCAGCGCGGACAGCGGAGCCTACGAGCAGTACTTC
CDR3: CASSADSGAYEQYF

V: TRBV29-1
D: .
size: .
J: TRBJ2-7
DNA: TGCAGCGTTGGTACCCCGGGCAGGGTAGGGTTCAAGGGGTCCTACGAGCAGTACTTC
CDR3: CSVGTPGRVGFKGSYEQYF

V: TRBV2
D: TRBD1
size: .
J: TRBJ1-4
DNA: TGTGCCAGCAGTGAAGGAGAGGGGGCAAAACTGTTTTTT
CDR3: CASSEGEGAKLFF

V: TRBV7-8
D: TRBD1
size: .
J: TRBJ2-7
DNA: TGTGCCAGCAGCTTAGAAGGGACAGTCTACGAGCAGTACTTC
CDR3: CASSLEGTVYEQYF

V: TRBV5-1
D: .
size: once
J: TRBJ1-1
DNA: TGCGCCAGCAGCACTGGCGGGGCGGGGGCTGAAGCTTTCTTT
CDR3: CASSTGGAGAEAFF

V: TRBV12-3/TRBV12-4
D: .
size: once
J: TRBJ2-1
DNA: TGTGCCAGCAGCCCTGACACTTACAATGAGCAGTTCTTC
CDR3: CASSPDTYNEQFF

V: TRBV9
D: .
size: .
J: TRBJ2-3
DNA: TGTGCCAGCAGCGTTACCGGTCGCACAGATACGCAGTATTTT
CDR3: CASSVTGRTDTQYF

V: TRBV30
D: TRBD1
size: few
J: TRBJ1-5
DNA: TGTGCCTGGAGCCCTCGGGACAGGGTAGATCAGCCCCAGCATTTT
CDR3: CAWSPRDRVDQPQHF

V: TRBV5-6
D: .
size: .
J: TRBJ2-1
DNA: TGTGCCAGCAGCCCCGGGACTCCCAATGAGCAGTTCTTC
CDR3: CASSPGTPNEQFF

V: TRBV5-1
D: TRBD1
size: .
J: TRBJ1-6
DNA: TGCGCCAGCAGCTTGGAGGGGGCTCTGAATTCACCCCTCCACTTT
CDR3: CASSLEGALNSPLHF